This T cell receptor (beta chain) comes out of a study of cytomegalovirus exposure and HLA in healthy donors (TCRdb year 2017). The study in broad terms: A later analysis indicated that the roughly 130 validation repertoires were generated on the platform also employed for the approximately 690 repertoires of the first cohort. The aim of the study was to test whether cataloging public T cell receptors could identify signatures of past pathogen exposure. A separate validation cohort of roughly 130 different subjects was used in addition to the roughly 720-subject first cohort. High-throughput TCR immunosequencing, statistical association of individual TCRs with disease status, and machine learning were combined to predict cytomegalovirus infection status. Overall study outcomes, separate from this receptor: Across donors, most TCR sequences were observed very rarely, whereas some public TCRs were present in many individuals. A later analysis had no HLA typing for the validation cohort, so co-occurrence there was scored across all 130 or so repertoires. Subsequent analysis determined that TCRs grouped into clusters in the first cohort also showed a tendency toward co-occurrence across the roughly 120 validation repertoires, and 94% of cluster scores exceeded 0. The study listed 164 TCR beta chains as associated with cytomegalovirus. The authors suggested that the approach could potentially be extended to other disease states and immunological phenotypes. In vitro tests confirmed that three of the cytomegalovirus-associated TCR beta chains recognize cytomegalovirus antigens. The classifier was reported to diagnose cytomegalovirus status with high specificity and sensitivity in both the original cohort and the validation cohort.

The CDR3 runs 16 residues from the cysteine to the phenylalanine. Only the CDR3 region is kept as DNA, spanning 48 bases read in frame from base 1. CDR1 and CDR2 are read off the germline V gene as MDHEN and SYDVKM. Germline trimming: 8 bases from V, 2 bases from J; junction bases outside gene matches: 12. The donors belonged to the validation cohort of about 120 subjects, which was separate from the approximately 700-subject first cohort. The library was obtained by the immunoSEQ multiplex PCR assay. As for the original processing: A statistical classification framework was developed to diagnose cytomegalovirus status using the catalog of TCR beta chain sequences. Sourced from immuneACCESS, this table was stored by TCRdb with only in-frame sequences that have V and J called. A share of the clones is absent; for the studies checked, an unresolved V gene accounts for under half, and the remainder has no known explanation. Clonal size and the V and J genes are those of that table, whereas D and trimming came from the DNA. Present in this sample are approximately 190,000 clones, 80% to 90% of which were seen just once. Roughly 12% of the sample rests with the top ten.

Points on this clone: The clone's antigen remains unknown. No base-level quality is on record; no much larger clone is a single base apart.

This sequence originates from a woman between 25 and 40 years old in good health and CMV-seropositive. Rearrangement joined TRBV28 to TRBJ2-3; TRBD2 aligns with 8 central bases. The sequencing input was PBMCs. The DNA sequence follows: TGTGCCAGCCCCCCCGGGGCGGGAGGTATCACAGATACGCAGTATTTT. This is translated as CASPPGAGGITDTQYF.